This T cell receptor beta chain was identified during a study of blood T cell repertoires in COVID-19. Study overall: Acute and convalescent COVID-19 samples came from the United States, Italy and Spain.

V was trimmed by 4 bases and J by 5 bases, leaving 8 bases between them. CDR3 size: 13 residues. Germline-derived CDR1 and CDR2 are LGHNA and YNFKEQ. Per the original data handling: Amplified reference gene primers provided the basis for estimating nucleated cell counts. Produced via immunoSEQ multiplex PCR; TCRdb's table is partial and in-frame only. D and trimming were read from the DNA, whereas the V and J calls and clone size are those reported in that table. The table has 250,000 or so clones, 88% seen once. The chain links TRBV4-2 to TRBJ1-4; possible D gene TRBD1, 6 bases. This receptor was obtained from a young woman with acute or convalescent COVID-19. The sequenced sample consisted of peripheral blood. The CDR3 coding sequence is TGTGCCAGCAGCCCAGGACAGAATGAAAAACTGTTTTTT. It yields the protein CASSPGQNEKLFF.